The 23 T cell receptor beta chains listed next were all sequenced from one sample in a study of spatial heterogeneity in lung cancer. Study results and caveats: The study found that expanded intratumoral alpha and beta TCR counts tracked tumor mutation counts.

Time point in this sample: sample taken at primary tumor resection. Which antigens these TCRs recognize remains unknown. TCRdb independently ran MiXCR on the 5' RACE reads; one entry per CDR3 protein. The sample includes thousands of distinct CDR3 sequences, roughly an eighth of them seen just once. Sequenced material: lung tumor tissue, taken at surgery. The receptors come from a male donor with early-stage non-small cell lung cancer.

This clonotype was recorded at least ten times. This chain joins TRBV5-1 and TRBJ1-2, with D perhaps matching TRBD1 (6 bases). Germline V gives CDR1 SGHRS, CDR2 YFSETQ. This CDR3 comprises 15 residues. The V gene lost 4 bases and the J gene lost 2 bases, with 15 bases spanning the gap. CDR3 bases: TGCGCCAGCAGCCCTAATCCGGGACACAACTATGGCTACACCTTC. The encoded protein is CASSPNPGHNYGYTF.

This clonotype came up once. This chain uses TRBV29-1 with TRBJ2-1; TRBD1 might be the D (6 bases). This CDR3 comprises 14 residues. Trimming stripped 5 bases from V and 8 bases from J, with 19 bases between. Germline V CDR1 and CDR2: SQVTM, ANQGSEA. Here the CDR3 reads CSVSGQSIGYEQFF. The CDR3 DNA sequence: TGCAGCGTTTCTGGACAGTCGATCGGCTATGAGCAGTTCTTC.

This clonotype appeared many times. The genes are TRBV12-3 or TRBV12-4 and TRBJ2-1; D gene ambiguous. The CDR3 is 13 amino acids. V was pared by 4 bases and J by 8 bases, with 12 bases between. CDR3 nucleotides: TGTGCCAGCAGTTCGAACACCCGGGATGAGCAGTTCTTC. Translated, it gives CASSSNTRDEQFF.

V is TRBV7-9 and J is TRBJ1-6; 9 nucleotides line up with TRBD1. The CDR3 runs to 14 residues. CDR1 and CDR2 (germline): SEHNR, FQNEAQ (reference sequence). Trimming removed 5 bases from V and 10 bases from J; junction bases left unmatched: 6. The CDR3 spells CASSGTGWGSPLHF. CDR3 nucleotides: TGTGCCAGCAGCGGGACAGGGTGGGGGTCACCCCTCCACTTT.

This clonotype was counted ten times or more. The chain employs TRBV20-1 and TRBJ2-7, with 7 bases fitting TRBD1. The CDR3 sequence is 12 residues long. Germline V lookup: CDR1 DFQATT, CDR2 SNEGSKA (reference sequence). V was clipped by 6 bases and J by 5 bases; unmatched bases: 7. The CDR3 coding sequence is TGCAGTGCGTCTACCGGGACAGACGAGCAGTACTTC. Its translation: CSASTGTDEQYF.

The table lists this clonotype with many counts. This sequence joins TRBV9 and TRBJ1-2; D may be TRBD1 (5 bases). Germline CDR1 reads SGDLS; CDR2 reads YYNGEE. This CDR3 region has 14 residues. Trimming shortened V by 3 bases and J by 4 bases, and 13 bases separated the two germline ends. DNA for the CDR3: TGTGCCAGCAGCGCCCGATTTGGGGGCTATGGCTACACCTTC. As protein: CASSARFGGYGYTF.

This chain links TRBV5-4 with TRBJ2-2, with 8 bases identical to TRBD1. This CDR3 has 15 residues. CDR1 and CDR2 from the germline V gene are SGHNT and YYREEE (reference sequence). Germline trimming cut 6 bases from V and 1 base from J; bases unmatched to any gene: 5. CDR3 in amino acids: CASTRTGWNTGELFF. The DNA for the CDR3 is TGTGCCAGCACCCGGACAGGGTGGAACACCGGGGAGCTGTTTTTT.

Ten or more counts support this clonotype. The chain has TRBV7-9 and TRBJ2-1, with a tentative D call TRBD2 (6 bases). Germline V gene lookup returns CDR1 SEHNR and CDR2 FQNEAQ (reference sequence). Trimming shortened V by 4 bases and J by 4 bases, and 26 bases separated the two germline ends. The CDR3 consists of 19 residues. The CDR3 region has the DNA TGTGCCAGCAGCTCCACACGGATAGGAGGGGATAGATTATACAATGAGCAGTTCTTC. This codes for CASSSTRIGGDRLYNEQFF.

This clonotype was counted ten times or more. The chain links TRBV11-3 to TRBJ2-5, with 7 bases matching TRBD2. Germline loops: CDR1 SGHNT, CDR2 YENEEA. This CDR3 contains 15 residues. With V trimmed by 5 bases and J by 5 bases, 11 bases remained unmatched. CDR3 loop: CASSHSSGTGETQYF. The CDR3, as DNA: TGTGCCAGCAGCCATTCAAGCGGGACGGGGGAGACCCAGTACTTC.

This clonotype has at least ten counts. The genes are TRBV9 and TRBJ2-2; 10 positions agree with TRBD1. J lost 4 bases, V lost 3 bases, and 0 bases had no gene match. This CDR3 is built from 14 residues. The germline gives CDR1 SGDLS, CDR2 YYNGEE. The CDR3 DNA reads TGTGCCAGCAGCGGGACAGGGGGCACCGGGGAGCTGTTTTTT. Protein product: CASSGTGGTGELFF.

This clonotype has at least ten counts. The chain has TRBV2 and TRBJ2-1; 9 nucleotides line up with TRBD1. Germline V gene data show CDR1 as SNHLY and CDR2 as FYNNEI. CDR3 size: 14 residues. The trim removed 9 bases at V and 8 bases at J, leaving 11 bases unmatched. In nucleotides, the CDR3 is TGTGCCAGTATCCGACAGGGGGAGATGGATGAGCAGTTCTTC. Residues: CASIRQGEMDEQFF.

This clonotype is categorized as medium-sized. The chain has TRBV5-1 and TRBJ2-7; the D gene could be TRBD1 or TRBD2 (5 bases each). V was pared by 2 bases and J by 5 bases, with 17 bases between. CDR1 and CDR2 (germline): SGHRS, YFSETQ. This CDR3 comprises 15 residues. As DNA, the CDR3 is TGCGCCAGCAGCTTAACCGGGACCTATCTCGACGAGCAGTACTTC. It is translated as CASSLTGTYLDEQYF. Variable domain in full (rest from reference TRBV5-1 and TRBJ2-7): KAGVTQTPRYLIKTRGQQVTLSCSPISGHRSVSWYQQTPGQGLQFLFEYFSETQRNKGNFPGRFSGRQFSNSRSEMNVSTLELGDSALYLCASSLTGTYLDEQYFGPGTRLTVT.

This clonotype was recorded at least ten times. The chain recombines TRBV7-9 with TRBJ1-3; D unclear. This CDR3 contains 16 residues. Per germline, CDR1 SEHNR and CDR2 FQNEAQ (reference sequence). The V end was cut by 5 bases, the J end by 0 bases, with 14 bases between. CDR3: CASSHGVFSSGNTIYF. The CDR3 nucleotides are TGTGCCAGCAGCCACGGCGTTTTTAGCTCTGGAAACACCATATATTTT. Filled out from reference TRBV7-9 and TRBJ1-3, the complete variable domain reads DTGVSQNPRHKITKRGQNVTFRCDPISEHNRLYWYRQTLGQGPEFLTYFQNEAQLEKSRLLSDRFSAERPKGSFSTLEIQRTEQGDSAMYLCASSHGVFSSGNTIYFGEGSWLTVV.

This clonotype has more than one count but fewer than ten. The CDR3 reads CASSLGGQRRQGEQFF. The CDR3 bases are TGTGCCAGCAGCTTAGGGGGACAGCGCAGGCAGGGTGAGCAGTTCTTC. The rearrangement links TRBV7-2 to TRBJ2-1; 7 nucleotides agree with TRBD1. Looked up from germline, CDR1 is SGHTA and CDR2 is FQGNSA. The CDR3 loop spans 16 amino acids. Germline trimming cut 1 base from V and 9 bases from J; bases unmatched to any gene: 12. Full variable domain (outside the CDR3, taken from reference TRBV7-2 and TRBJ2-1): GAGVSQSPSNKVTEKGKDVELRCDPISGHTALYWYRQSLGQGLEFLIYFQGNSAPDKSGLPSDRFSAERTGGSVSTLTIQRTQQEDSAVYLCASSLGGQRRQGEQFFGPGTRLTVL.

This clonotype ranks as medium-sized. The chain joins TRBV3-1 to TRBJ1-1; D remains ambiguous. Germline values: CDR1 LGHDT, CDR2 YNNKEL (reference sequence). The V end lost 2 bases, the J end lost 7 bases, and 8 bases lay between the germline ends. This CDR3 comprises 12 residues. The CDR3 nucleotides are TGTGCCAGCAGCCAAAGTTCGGGTGAAGCTTTCTTT. Protein product: CASSQSSGEAFF.

This clonotype was counted many times. The chain is built from TRBV14 and TRBJ1-5; D possibly corresponds to TRBD1 (5 bases). The CDR3 runs 13 residues. Germline V lookup: CDR1 SGHDN, CDR2 FVKESK. V lost 1 base to trimming and J lost 6 bases, with 7 bases between them. This CDR3 reads CASSQGQGQPQHF. In DNA, the CDR3 is TGTGCCAGCAGCCAAGGTCAGGGTCAGCCCCAGCATTTT.

This clonotype was seen many times. The genes are TRBV6-6 and TRBJ2-3, with a tentative D call TRBD1 (5 bases). Trimming removed 2 bases from V and 1 base from J, with 10 bases in between. This CDR3 has 15 residues. The germline gives CDR1 MNHNY, CDR2 SVGAGI (reference sequence). CDR3 in amino acids: CASSYAARGTDTQYF. In DNA, the CDR3 is TGTGCCAGCAGTTACGCGGCCAGGGGCACAGATACGCAGTATTTT.

In this sample, this clonotype turned up a few times. This chain links TRBV20-1 with TRBJ1-1; D call uncertain. Between the trimmed V and J ends, which lost 5 bases and 5 bases, there was a span of 15 bases. This CDR3 is 13 amino acids long. Looked up from germline, CDR1 is DFQATT and CDR2 is SNEGSKA (reference sequence). DNA of the CDR3: TGCAGTGCTCGGAAGGGTATAAAGACTGAAGCTTTCTTT. It specifies CSARKGIKTEAFF.

This clonotype was recorded many times. V is TRBV2 and J is TRBJ2-6, with D uncertain. V lost 8 bases to trimming and J lost 0 bases, with 14 bases between them. Germline values: CDR1 SNHLY, CDR2 FYNNEI. This CDR3 contains 16 residues. The DNA for the CDR3 is TGTGCCAGCTCAACCCCCTTGGACTCTGGGGCCAACGTCCTGACTTTC. Its protein product is CASSTPLDSGANVLTF.

This clonotype has ten or more counts. V and J are TRBV6-5 and TRBJ1-3, with D possibly being TRBD1 (5 bases). The CDR3 length is 16 residues. Germline loops: CDR1 MNHEY, CDR2 SVGAGI. Trimming pared 4 bases from V and 0 bases from J, leaving 13 bases between. The chain's CDR3 is CASSSMGLSSGNTIYF. The CDR3 DNA sequence: TGTGCCAGCAGTTCGATGGGACTGAGCTCTGGAAACACCATATATTTT.

This clonotype was picked up a small number of times. V is TRBV20-1 and J is TRBJ2-3; D may be TRBD2 (5 bases). With 0 bases removed from V and 2 bases from J, the gap between germline ends came to 12 bases. Germline CDR1 reads DFQATT; CDR2 reads SNEGSKA (reference sequence). CDR3 length: 15 residues. The CDR3 DNA sequence: TGCAGTGCTAGAGATGGAGCGGCTGTCACAGATACGCAGTATTTT. Translation gives CSARDGAAVTDTQYF.

This clonotype rates as medium-sized. The chain uses TRBV5-1 and TRBJ2-1; 9 bases match TRBD1. The CDR3 is 17 amino acids. The J segment lost 7 bases and the V segment lost 4 bases, leaving 15 bases of the junction unmatched. The germline V gene has CDR1 SGHRS and CDR2 YFSETQ. The CDR3 here is CASSPAVRDRAANEQFF. The DNA of the CDR3 is TGCGCCAGCAGCCCAGCGGTCCGGGACAGGGCCGCTAATGAGCAGTTCTTC.

There are many counts of this clonotype. The V gene is TRBV7-9, the J gene TRBJ1-1; TRBD1 aligns across 7 bases. Germline values: CDR1 SEHNR, CDR2 FQNEAQ (reference sequence). This CDR3 region has 12 residues. The J segment lost 6 bases and the V segment lost 5 bases, leaving 3 bases of the junction unmatched. The CDR3 nucleotides are TGTGCCAGCAGCCCAACAGGGGCTGAAGCTTTCTTT. Residues: CASSPTGAEAFF.